This T cell receptor (beta chain) was profiled in a study of blood T cell repertoires in COVID-19. Across the study: COVID-19 samples, acute and convalescent, were from the United States, Italy and Spain. T cells, B-cell-depleted T cells, or PBMCs provided the cDNA or gDNA that served as material.

Germline V gene sequence: CDR1 SGHRS, CDR2 YFSETQ. The CDR3 is 18 amino acids. V was clipped by 3 bases and J by 5 bases; unmatched bases: 7. Per the original data handling: Researchers report that nucleated cell counts were estimated from reference gene primer amplification. Profiled with immunoSEQ multiplex PCR; TCRdb holds only in-frame clones, not every one. Clone size and the V and J calls come from that table; the DNA yielded D and trimming. The sample lists about 26,000 clones; nearly 90% were seen once. The sequence was obtained from a man aged 70 or older with acute or convalescent COVID-19. Material: peripheral blood. This chain connects TRBV5-1 to TRBJ2-2; 16 positions match TRBD2. The DNA for the CDR3 is TGCGCCAGCAGCTGGGGACTAGCGGGAGGGCCTGGGACCGGGGAGCTGTTTTTT. It yields the protein CASSWGLAGGPGTGELFF.